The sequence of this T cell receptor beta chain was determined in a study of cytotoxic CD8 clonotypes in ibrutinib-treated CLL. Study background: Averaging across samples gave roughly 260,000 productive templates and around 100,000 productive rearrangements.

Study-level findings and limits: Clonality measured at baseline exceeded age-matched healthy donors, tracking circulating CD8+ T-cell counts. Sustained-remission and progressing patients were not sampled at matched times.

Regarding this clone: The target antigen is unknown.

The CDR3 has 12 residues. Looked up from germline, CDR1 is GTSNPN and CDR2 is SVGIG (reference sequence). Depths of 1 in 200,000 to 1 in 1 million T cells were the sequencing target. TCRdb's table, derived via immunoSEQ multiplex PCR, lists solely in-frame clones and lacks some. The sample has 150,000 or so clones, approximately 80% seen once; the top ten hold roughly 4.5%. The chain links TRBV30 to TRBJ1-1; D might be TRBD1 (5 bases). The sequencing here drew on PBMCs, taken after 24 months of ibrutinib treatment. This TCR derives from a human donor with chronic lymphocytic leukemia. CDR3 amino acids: CAGSKGTTEAFF. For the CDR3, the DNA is TGTGCGGGATCGAAGGGGACCACTGAAGCTTTCTTT.